These 9 T cell receptor beta chains originate from one sample sequenced in a study of shared clonotypes between healthy human individuals. This table comes from immunoSEQ multiplex PCR, and its TCRdb copy is limited to in-frame clones, with some not included. The sample yields over a million clones, around 97% seen once. The specimen was naive CD4+ T cells sorted from blood. The sample's subset: CD45RA+ positively selected. The receptors originated from a man aged 25-45 years in good health.

The rearrangement joins TRBV5-8 to TRBJ2-2, with 7 bases fitting TRBD2. Germline trimming cut 6 bases from V and 4 bases from J; bases unmatched to any gene: 15. The CDR3 loop spans 17 amino acids. Germline V gene sequence: CDR1 SGHTS, CDR2 YDEGEE. In nucleotides, the CDR3 is TGTGCCAGCAAGTGGCAGCCGCTAGCGGAGGGCACCGGGGAGCTGTTTTTT. Translated, it gives CASKWQPLAEGTGELFF.

This clone was seen only once. The J gene is TRBJ2-5, the V gene TRBV2; TRBD1 aligns across 7 bases. Germline V gene sequence: CDR1 SNHLY, CDR2 FYNNEI. CDR3 length: 15 residues. V lost 4 bases, J lost 4 bases, and 9 bases stayed unmatched. CDR3 sequence: CASSGKPTGVETQYF. CDR3 nucleotide sequence: TGTGCCAGCAGTGGGAAGCCAACAGGGGTAGAGACCCAGTACTTC.

This rearrangement joins TRBV5-1 to TRBJ1-2; no firm D call. Between the trimmed V and J ends, which lost 1 base and 4 bases, there was a span of 17 bases. CDR3 size: 16 residues. The germline V gene has CDR1 SGHRS and CDR2 YFSETQ. CDR3 residues: CASSLYSGDNSYGYTF. Here the CDR3 DNA reads TGCGCCAGCAGCTTGTATTCAGGAGACAACAGCTATGGCTACACCTTC.

This chain links TRBV18 with TRBJ2-1, with D possibly being TRBD2 (5 bases). V was cut by 2 bases and J by 9 bases, with 14 bases left in between. Germline CDR1 reads KGHSH; CDR2 reads LQKENI. This CDR3 contains 14 residues. In DNA form, the CDR3 reads TGTGCCAGCTCACCAAAACAGATTAGCGCTGAGCAGTTCTTC. This translates into CASSPKQISAEQFF.

This chain connects TRBV5-1 to TRBJ2-7; no clear D. Germline-derived CDR1 and CDR2 are SGHRS and YFSETQ. The CDR3 length is 16 residues. Trimming stripped 0 bases from V and 3 bases from J, with 16 bases between. CDR3 in amino acids: CASSLDGLLSDYEQYF. The CDR3 DNA sequence: TGCGCCAGCAGCTTGGATGGGCTTCTGTCAGACTACGAGCAGTACTTC.

This clone appeared a single time. The chain links TRBV28 to TRBJ1-1, with D unclear. Germline V gene lookup returns CDR1 MDHEN and CDR2 SYDVKM. This CDR3 is 14 amino acids long. Between the trimmed V and J ends, which lost 4 bases and 1 base, there was a span of 10 bases. DNA of the CDR3: TGTGCCAGCAGTTGGAGGGTGGCGAACACTGAAGCTTTCTTT. Translating gives CASSWRVANTEAFF.

On this clone itself: The same CDR3 is also encoded by other DNA sequences in this sample. J is TRBJ2-7 and V is TRBV6-1; TRBD2 aligns across 12 bases. Germline V CDR1 and CDR2: MNHNS, SASEGT. This CDR3 is 15 amino acids long. V shed 4 bases and J 0 bases; nucleotides not matched to a gene: 1. The CDR3 bases are TGTGCCAGCAGTGCGACTAGCGGGAGCTCCTACGAGCAGTACTTC. Translated, it gives CASSATSGSSYEQYF.

V usage is TRBV12-5 and J usage is TRBJ2-3; 7 nucleotides agree with TRBD2. V lost 7 bases and J lost 2; bases outside the gene matches: 9. CDR1 is LGHNT, CDR2 FRNRAP, per germline. The CDR3 is 15 amino acids. The CDR3 sequence: CASALVGGTTDTQYF. The CDR3 DNA follows: TGTGCTAGTGCCTTGGTGGGGGGGACCACAGATACGCAGTATTTT.

This clone has only one observation. This chain joins TRBV27 and TRBJ1-4; weak D call: TRBD1 (6 bases). V lost 1 base to trimming and J lost 8 bases, with 14 bases between them. The V gene's germline CDR1 is MNHEY and CDR2 SMNVEV (reference sequence). The CDR3 runs 15 residues. CDR3 amino acids: CASSLYGRGREKLFF. The CDR3 coding sequence is TGTGCCAGCAGTTTATATGGCAGGGGTAGGGAAAAACTGTTTTTT.